This note documents a single T cell receptor beta chain sequence. This clonotype was seen only a few times. Its antigen target is currently unknown. No much larger clonotype is one base removed from it; base qualities were not supplied. Between the V and J ends, shortened by 5 bases and 0 bases respectively, the junction contains 14 bases. The germline V gene supplies CDR1 SGHTA and CDR2 FQGNSA. The CDR3 measures 15 amino acids from cysteine to phenylalanine. Of the read, only the CDR3 DNA is kept; its 45 bases are in frame from base 1. Per the publication, the treatment or condition label means: live attenuated yellow fever vaccine strain. At each blood-draw timepoint, two biological replicates of bulk PBMCs were collected. PBMCs were isolated from peripheral blood using a standard Ficoll-Paque protocol. TriZol was used to extract RNA from bulk PBMCs, from CD4 and CD8 fractions, and from dextramer-positive and dextramer-negative fractions.

This sample is drawn from a study of T cells after yellow fever vaccination (dated by TCRdb to between 2018 and 2020). A note on the overall study: The SMART-Seq v4 Ultra Low Input RNA kit was used to prepare libraries from fractions with low cell numbers. Blood samples were taken at several timepoints before and after primary and secondary immunization, and bulk PBMC replicates and cell subsets were isolated. To follow T-cell clones before and after primary and booster YFV17D yellow fever vaccination, bulk TCR alpha and beta repertoires were sequenced over time. The cohort comprised two healthy male donors, one aged 18 to 29 and one aged 30 to 40 years.

TCR cDNA was synthesized by 5'RACE template switching, through which a universal primer site and unique molecular identifiers were introduced. Priming for cDNA synthesis came from both the TCR alpha and TCR beta constant segments. Libraries were amplified in two PCR steps, with sample barcodes and sequencing adapters added in the second step. Sequencing of libraries was done on Illumina HiSeq 2500 (2x100 bp) or NovaSeq (2x150 bp). The authors processed their data as follows. Reads were demultiplexed and collapsed into UMI consensus sequences with MIGEC, and V(D)J alignment was performed with MiXCR. Vaccine-responding clonotypes were defined with edgeR using replicate PBMC samples, requiring FDR below 0.01 and a log2 fold change above 5 up to day 15. Each bulk clonotype received a CD4 or CD8 identity based on whether the sequenced CD4 or CD8 repertoire contained that clonotype at higher abundance. Through fastp at Q25 and MiXCR, TCRdb rebuilt clones from the public reads, retaining in-frame beta chains. For every CDR3 protein sequence, its rows merge into one entry that carries the most common genes and DNA. None of the V and J calls come from the authors' own analysis; TCRdb made them. The table for this sample lists approximately 550,000 distinct CDR3 sequences; 19% of them were counted only once. Clones ranked in the top ten supply roughly an eighth of the sample.

Findings and caveats that apply to the study as a whole: Because abundant contaminating clonotypes from the bulk population could be contained in FACS-sorted repertoires, computational filtering was required. The study included only a couple of donors, which limits how far the findings can be generalized. Most clones expanded after primary vaccination were re-detected after the booster (approximately 95% of CD4 and 88% of CD8), suggesting broad memory maintenance. A small fraction of clonotypes appeared in both the CD4 and CD8 compartments, likely as a result of convergent recombination. The secondary T-cell response was weaker than the primary response but faster, peaking on day 5 instead of day 15.

Here the chain combines TRBV7-2 and TRBJ2-7, and possibly TRBD2, on 6 matching bases. This receptor was identified in a young man who received the YFV17D yellow fever vaccine. Sequencing was performed on PBMCs, taken 15 days after the yellow fever booster vaccination. Here is the DNA: TGTGCCAGCAGCAACGCCGGCGGGAACTCCTACGAGCAGTACTTC. This translates into CASSNAGGNSYEQYF.